The entry below gives a single T cell receptor beta chain sequence along with its context. This record comes from a study of blood T cell repertoires in COVID-19. The wider study: Donors in the United States, Italy and Spain gave samples during acute or convalescent COVID-19.

The CDR3 has 14 amino acids. Trimming removed 5 bases at V and 3 bases at J, with 13 bases between. Germline CDR1 is LNHDA and CDR2 is SQIVND (reference sequence). Using immunoSEQ multiplex PCR, the repertoire was profiled, and TCRdb retains in-frame clones only, with some absent. The repertoire holds some 250,000 clones, approximately 83% seen once, with 1.5% to 2% in the top ten. What was sequenced was PBMCs or T cells enriched from blood (not recorded which). The receptor was isolated from a woman aged 45-65 years who had recovered from COVID-19. The J gene is TRBJ1-1, the V gene TRBV19; no clear D gene. In nucleotides, the CDR3 is TGTGCCAGTAGTTCCCCTAGGTGGGACACTGAAGCTTTCTTT. Protein product: CASSSPRWDTEAFF. Complete variable domain (other parts from reference TRBV19 and TRBJ1-1): DGGITQSPKYLFRKEGQNVTLSCEQNLNHDAMYWYRQDPGQGLRLIYYSQIVNDFQKGDIAEGYSVSREKKESFPLTVTSAQKNPTAFYLCASSSPRWDTEAFFGQGTRLTVV.